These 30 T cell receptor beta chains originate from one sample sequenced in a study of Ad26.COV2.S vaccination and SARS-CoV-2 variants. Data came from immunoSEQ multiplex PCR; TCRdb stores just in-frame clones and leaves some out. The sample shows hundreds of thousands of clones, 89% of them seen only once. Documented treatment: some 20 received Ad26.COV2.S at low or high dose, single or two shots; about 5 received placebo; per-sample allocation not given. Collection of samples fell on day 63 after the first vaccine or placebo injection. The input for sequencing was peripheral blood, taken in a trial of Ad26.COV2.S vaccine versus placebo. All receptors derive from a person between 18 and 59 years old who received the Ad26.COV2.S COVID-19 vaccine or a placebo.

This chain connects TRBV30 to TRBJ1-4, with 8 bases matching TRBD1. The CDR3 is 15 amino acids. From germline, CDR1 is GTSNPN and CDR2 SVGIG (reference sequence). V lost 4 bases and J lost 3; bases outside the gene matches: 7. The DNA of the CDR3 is TGTGCCTGGACCCTCAGGGGGCTGGCTAATGAAAAACTGTTTTTT. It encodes CAWTLRGLANEKLFF.

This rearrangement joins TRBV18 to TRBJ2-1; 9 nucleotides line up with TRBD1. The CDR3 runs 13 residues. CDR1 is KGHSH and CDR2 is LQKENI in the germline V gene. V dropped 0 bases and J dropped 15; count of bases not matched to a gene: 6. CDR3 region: CASSPPGDREGFF. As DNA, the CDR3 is TGTGCCAGCTCACCACCTGGGGACAGGGAGGGGTTCTTC.

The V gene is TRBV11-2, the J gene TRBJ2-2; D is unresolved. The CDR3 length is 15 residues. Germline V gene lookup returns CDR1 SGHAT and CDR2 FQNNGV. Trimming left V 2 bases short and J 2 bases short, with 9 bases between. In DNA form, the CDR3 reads TGTGCCAGCAGCTTATACGCCCAAAACACCGGGGAGCTGTTTTTT. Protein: CASSLYAQNTGELFF.

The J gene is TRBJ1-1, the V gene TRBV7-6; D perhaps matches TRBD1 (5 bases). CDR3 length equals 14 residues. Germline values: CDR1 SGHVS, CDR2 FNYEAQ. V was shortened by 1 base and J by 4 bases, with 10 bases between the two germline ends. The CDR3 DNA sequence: TGTGCCAGCAGCTTAGGGCAGGGAAGCACTGAAGCTTTCTTT. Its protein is CASSLGQGSTEAFF.

The CDR3 region is CASRIGQVNSPLHF. The CDR3 region has the DNA TGCGCCAGCAGGATTGGTCAGGTTAATTCACCCCTCCACTTT. The chain employs TRBV5-1 and TRBJ1-6; D uncertain. Trimming removed 5 bases from V and 6 bases from J, with 12 bases in between. Germline V lookup: CDR1 SGHRS, CDR2 YFSETQ. The CDR3 sequence is 14 residues long.

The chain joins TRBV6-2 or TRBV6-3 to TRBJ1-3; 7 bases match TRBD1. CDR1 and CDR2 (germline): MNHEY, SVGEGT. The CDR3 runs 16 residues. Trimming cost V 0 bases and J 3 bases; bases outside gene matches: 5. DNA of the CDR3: TGTGCCAGCAGTTACTCGGGACAGACGTATGGAAACACCATATATTTT. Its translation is CASSYSGQTYGNTIYF.

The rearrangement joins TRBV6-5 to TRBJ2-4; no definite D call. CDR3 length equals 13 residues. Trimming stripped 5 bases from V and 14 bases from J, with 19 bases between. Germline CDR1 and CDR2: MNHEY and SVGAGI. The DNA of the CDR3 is TGTGCCAGCAGTCCCGAACCCGACGGGTTAGAGTACTTC. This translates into CASSPEPDGLEYF.

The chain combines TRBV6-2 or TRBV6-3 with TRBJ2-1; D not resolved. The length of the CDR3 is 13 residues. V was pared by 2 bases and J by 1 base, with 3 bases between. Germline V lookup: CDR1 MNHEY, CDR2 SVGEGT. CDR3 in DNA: TGTGCCAGCAGTTACCCGTCCTACAATGAGCAGTTCTTC. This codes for CASSYPSYNEQFF.

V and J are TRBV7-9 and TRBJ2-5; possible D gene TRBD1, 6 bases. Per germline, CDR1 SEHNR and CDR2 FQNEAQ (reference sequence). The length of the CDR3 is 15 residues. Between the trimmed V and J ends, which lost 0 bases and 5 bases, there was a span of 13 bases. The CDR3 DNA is TGTGCCAGCAGCTTAGCAACAGGGAATACGGAGACCCAGTACTTC. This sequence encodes CASSLATGNTETQYF.

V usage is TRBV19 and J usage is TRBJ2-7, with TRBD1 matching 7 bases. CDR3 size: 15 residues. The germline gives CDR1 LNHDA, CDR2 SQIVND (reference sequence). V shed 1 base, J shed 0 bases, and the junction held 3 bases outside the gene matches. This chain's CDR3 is CASSIGQGNSYEQYF. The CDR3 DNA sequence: TGTGCCAGTAGTATAGGACAGGGCAACTCCTACGAGCAGTACTTC.

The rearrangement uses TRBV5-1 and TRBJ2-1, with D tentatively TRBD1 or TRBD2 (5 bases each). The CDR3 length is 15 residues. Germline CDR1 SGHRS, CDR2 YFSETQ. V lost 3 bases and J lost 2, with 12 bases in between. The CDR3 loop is CASSSGPVPYNEQFF. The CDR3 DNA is TGCGCCAGCAGCTCGGGACCCGTTCCCTACAATGAGCAGTTCTTC. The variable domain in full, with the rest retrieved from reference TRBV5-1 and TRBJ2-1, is KAGVTQTPRYLIKTRGQQVTLSCSPISGHRSVSWYQQTPGQGLQFLFEYFSETQRNKGNFPGRFSGRQFSNSRSEMNVSTLELGDSALYLCASSSGPVPYNEQFFGPGTRLTVL.

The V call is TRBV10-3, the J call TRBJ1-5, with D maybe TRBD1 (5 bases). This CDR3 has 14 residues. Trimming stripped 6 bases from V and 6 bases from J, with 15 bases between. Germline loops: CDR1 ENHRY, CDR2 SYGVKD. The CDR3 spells CAIRSGRDGQPQHF. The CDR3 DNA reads TGTGCCATCAGGTCGGGGCGCGACGGTCAGCCCCAGCATTTT.

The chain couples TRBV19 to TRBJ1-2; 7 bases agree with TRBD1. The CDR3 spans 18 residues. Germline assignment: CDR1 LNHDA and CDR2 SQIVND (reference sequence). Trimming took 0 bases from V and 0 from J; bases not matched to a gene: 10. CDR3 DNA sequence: TGTGCCAGTAGTATAGATATGATCCTCGGGACAGCTAACTATGGCTACACCTTC. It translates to CASSIDMILGTANYGYTF.

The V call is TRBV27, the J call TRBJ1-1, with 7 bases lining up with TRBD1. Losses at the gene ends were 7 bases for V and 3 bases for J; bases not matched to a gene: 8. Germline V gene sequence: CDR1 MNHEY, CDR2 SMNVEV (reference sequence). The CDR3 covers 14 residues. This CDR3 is CASKSRGGHTEAFF. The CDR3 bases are TGTGCCAGCAAAAGCAGGGGGGGGCACACTGAAGCTTTCTTT.

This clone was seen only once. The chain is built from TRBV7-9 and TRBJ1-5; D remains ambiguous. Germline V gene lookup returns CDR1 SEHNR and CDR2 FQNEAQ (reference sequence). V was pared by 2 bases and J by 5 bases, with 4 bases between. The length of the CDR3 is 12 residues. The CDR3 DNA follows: TGTGCCAGCAGCTTACATGATCAGCCCCAGCATTTT. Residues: CASSLHDQPQHF.

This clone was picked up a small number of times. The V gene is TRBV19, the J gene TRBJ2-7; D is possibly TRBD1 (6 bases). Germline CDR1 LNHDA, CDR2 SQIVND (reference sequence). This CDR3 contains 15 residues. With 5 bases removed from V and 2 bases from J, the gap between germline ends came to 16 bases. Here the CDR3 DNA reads TGTGCCAGTAGTCCCAACAGGGAATGGACCTACGAGCAGTACTTC. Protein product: CASSPNREWTYEQYF.

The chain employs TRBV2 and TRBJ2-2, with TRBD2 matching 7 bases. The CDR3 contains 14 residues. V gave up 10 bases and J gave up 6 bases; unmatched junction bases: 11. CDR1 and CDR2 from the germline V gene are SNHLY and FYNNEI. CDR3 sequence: CAITGGLVAGELFF. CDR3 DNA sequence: TGTGCCATCACGGGGGGACTGGTGGCCGGGGAGCTGTTTTTT.

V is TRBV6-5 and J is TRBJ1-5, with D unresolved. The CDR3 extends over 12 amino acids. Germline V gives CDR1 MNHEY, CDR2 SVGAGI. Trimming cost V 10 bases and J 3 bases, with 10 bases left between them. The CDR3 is CATGSSNQPQHF. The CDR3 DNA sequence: TGTGCCACCGGATCTTCCAATCAGCCCCAGCATTTT.

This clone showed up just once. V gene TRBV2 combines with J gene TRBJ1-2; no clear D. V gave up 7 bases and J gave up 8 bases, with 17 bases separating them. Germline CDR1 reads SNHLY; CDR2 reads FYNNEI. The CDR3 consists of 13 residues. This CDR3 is CASTDRARGGYTF. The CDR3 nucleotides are TGTGCCAGCACCGACCGGGCTCGCGGCGGCTACACCTTC.

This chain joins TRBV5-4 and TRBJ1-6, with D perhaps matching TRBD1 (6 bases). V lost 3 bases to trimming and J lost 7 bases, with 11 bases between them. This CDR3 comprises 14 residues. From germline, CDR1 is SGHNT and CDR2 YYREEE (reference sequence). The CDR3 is CASSSGQGNSPLHF. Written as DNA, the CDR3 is TGTGCCAGCAGCTCCGGGCAGGGGAATTCACCCCTCCACTTT.

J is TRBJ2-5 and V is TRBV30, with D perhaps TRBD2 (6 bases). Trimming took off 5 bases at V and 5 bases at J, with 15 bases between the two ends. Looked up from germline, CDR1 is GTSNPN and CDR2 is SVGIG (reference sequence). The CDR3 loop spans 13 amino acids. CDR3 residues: CAWRPGGRETQYF. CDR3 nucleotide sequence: TGTGCCTGGCGACCCGGGGGTAGGGAGACCCAGTACTTC.

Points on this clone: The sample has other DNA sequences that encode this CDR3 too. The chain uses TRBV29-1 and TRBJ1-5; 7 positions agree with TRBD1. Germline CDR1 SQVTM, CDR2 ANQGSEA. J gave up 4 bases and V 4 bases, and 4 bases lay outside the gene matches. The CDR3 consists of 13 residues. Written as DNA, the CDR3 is TGCAGCGTTGGACAGGGAGTTAATCAGCCCCAGCATTTT. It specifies CSVGQGVNQPQHF.

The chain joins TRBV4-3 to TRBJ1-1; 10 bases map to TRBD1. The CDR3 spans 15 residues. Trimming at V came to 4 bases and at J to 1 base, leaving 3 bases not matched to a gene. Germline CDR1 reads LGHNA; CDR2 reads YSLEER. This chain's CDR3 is CASSRWDRGNTEAFF. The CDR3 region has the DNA TGCGCCAGCAGCCGGTGGGACAGGGGGAACACTGAAGCTTTCTTT.

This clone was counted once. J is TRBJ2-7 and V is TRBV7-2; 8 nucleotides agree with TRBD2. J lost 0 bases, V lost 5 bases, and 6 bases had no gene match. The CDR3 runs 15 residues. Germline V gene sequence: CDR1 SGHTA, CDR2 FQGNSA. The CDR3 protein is CASSRLAGGSYEQYF. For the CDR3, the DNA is TGTGCCAGCAGCCGTCTGGCGGGGGGCTCCTACGAGCAGTACTTC. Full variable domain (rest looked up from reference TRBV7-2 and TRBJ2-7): GAGVSQSPSNKVTEKGKDVELRCDPISGHTALYWYRQSLGQGLEFLIYFQGNSAPDKSGLPSDRFSAERTGGSVSTLTIQRTQQEDSAVYLCASSRLAGGSYEQYFGPGTRLTVT.

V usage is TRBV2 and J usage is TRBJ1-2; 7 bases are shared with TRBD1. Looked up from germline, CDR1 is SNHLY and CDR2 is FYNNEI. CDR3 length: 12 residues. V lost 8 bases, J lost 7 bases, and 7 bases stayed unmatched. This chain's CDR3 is CASPDRAVGYTF. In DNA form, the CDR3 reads TGTGCCAGCCCAGACAGGGCCGTTGGCTACACCTTC. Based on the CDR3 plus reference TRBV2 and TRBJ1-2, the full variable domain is EPEVTQTPSHQVTQMGQEVILRCVPISNHLYFYWYRQILGQKVEFLVSFYNNEISEKSEIFDDQFSVERPDGSNFTLKIRSTKLEDSAMYFCASPDRAVGYTFGSGTRLTVV.

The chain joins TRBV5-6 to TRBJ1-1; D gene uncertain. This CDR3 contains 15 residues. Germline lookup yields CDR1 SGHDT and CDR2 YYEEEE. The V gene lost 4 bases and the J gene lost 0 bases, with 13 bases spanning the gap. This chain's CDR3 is CASSPQPTMNTEAFF. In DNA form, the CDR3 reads TGTGCCAGCAGCCCGCAGCCTACTATGAACACTGAAGCTTTCTTT. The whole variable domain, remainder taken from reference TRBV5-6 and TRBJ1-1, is DAGVTQSPTHLIKTRGQQVTLRCSPKSGHDTVSWYQQALGQGPQFIFQYYEEEERQRGNFPDRFSGHQFPNYSSELNVNALLLGDSALYLCASSPQPTMNTEAFFGQGTRLTVV.

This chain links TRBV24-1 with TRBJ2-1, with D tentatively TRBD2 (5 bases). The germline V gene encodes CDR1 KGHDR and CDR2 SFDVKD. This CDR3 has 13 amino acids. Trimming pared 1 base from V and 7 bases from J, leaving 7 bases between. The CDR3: CATSDFRGNEQFF. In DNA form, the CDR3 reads TGTGCCACCAGTGATTTTCGCGGGAATGAGCAGTTCTTC.

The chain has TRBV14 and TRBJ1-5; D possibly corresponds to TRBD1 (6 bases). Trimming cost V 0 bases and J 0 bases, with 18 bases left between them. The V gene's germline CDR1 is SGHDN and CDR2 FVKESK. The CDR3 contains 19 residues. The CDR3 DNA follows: TGTGCCAGCAGCCAAGATGGCAGCCGATGGGGACATAGCAATCAGCCCCAGCATTTT. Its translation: CASSQDGSRWGHSNQPQHF.

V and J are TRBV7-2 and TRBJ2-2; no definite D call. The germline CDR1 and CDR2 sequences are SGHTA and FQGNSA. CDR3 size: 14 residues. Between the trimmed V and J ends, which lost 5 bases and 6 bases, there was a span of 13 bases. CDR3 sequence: CASSPRTDAGELFF. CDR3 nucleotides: TGTGCCAGCAGCCCCCGTACCGATGCCGGGGAGCTGTTTTTT.

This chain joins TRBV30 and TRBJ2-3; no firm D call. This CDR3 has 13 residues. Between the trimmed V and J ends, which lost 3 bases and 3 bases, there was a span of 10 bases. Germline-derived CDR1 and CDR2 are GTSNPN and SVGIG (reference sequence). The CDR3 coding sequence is TGTGCCTGGAGCACGGGCAGAACAGATACGCAGTATTTT. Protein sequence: CAWSTGRTDTQYF.